This T cell receptor (beta chain) was identified during a study of vaccination and CD4 T cells after COVID-19. On the study more broadly: Stimulation of the cells used overlapping spike peptide pools from SARS-CoV-2 and from the common cold coronaviruses HCoV-NL63, HCoV-OC43 and HCoV-229E.

With the Oncomine TCR Beta short-read assay, DNA from cultured CD4+ T cells was sequenced. TCRdb fed the PCR reads into MiXCR, producing one record per CDR3 protein. The sample has about 10,000 distinct CDR3 sequences; over 60% are singletons. Germline V gene sequence: CDR1 MNHEY, CDR2 SVGEGT. With 4 bases removed from V and 3 bases from J, the gap between germline ends came to 4 bases. CDR3 length: 11 amino acids. Treatment of the sample: approximately 9-day PBMC culture with coronavirus spike peptide pools or control peptides (ViraFEST assay). March to December 2020 was the span of positive PCR dates, which predated US Alpha, Beta and Delta variants. About this clonotype itself: The antigen remains undetermined.

The clonotype comes from a human donor who had recovered from COVID-19. What was sequenced was CD4+ T cells from blood, cultured in vitro. This chain uses TRBV6-2 or TRBV6-3 with TRBJ2-7; D call uncertain. In DNA, the CDR3 is TGTGCCAGCAGTTTCGGCTACGAGCAGTACTTC. Translating it yields CASSFGYEQYF.